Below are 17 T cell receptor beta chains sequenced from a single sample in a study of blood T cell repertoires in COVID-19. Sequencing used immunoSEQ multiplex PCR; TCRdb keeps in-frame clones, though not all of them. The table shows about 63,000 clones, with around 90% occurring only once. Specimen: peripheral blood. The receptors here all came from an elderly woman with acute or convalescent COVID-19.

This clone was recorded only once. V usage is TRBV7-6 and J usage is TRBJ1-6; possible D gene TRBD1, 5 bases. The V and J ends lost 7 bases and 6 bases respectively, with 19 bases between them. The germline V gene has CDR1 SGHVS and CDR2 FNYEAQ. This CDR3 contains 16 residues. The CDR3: CASNRKGMGRNSPLHF. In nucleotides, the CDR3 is TGTGCCAGCAATCGGAAGGGGATGGGCCGTAATTCACCCCTCCACTTT.

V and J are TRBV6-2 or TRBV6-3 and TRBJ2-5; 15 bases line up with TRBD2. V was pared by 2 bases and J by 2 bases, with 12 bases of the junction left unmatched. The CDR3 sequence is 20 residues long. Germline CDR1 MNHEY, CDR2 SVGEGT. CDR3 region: CASSYRAWTSGRAGQETQYF. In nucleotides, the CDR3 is TGTGCCAGCAGTTACCGCGCATGGACTAGCGGGAGGGCCGGGCAAGAGACCCAGTACTTC.

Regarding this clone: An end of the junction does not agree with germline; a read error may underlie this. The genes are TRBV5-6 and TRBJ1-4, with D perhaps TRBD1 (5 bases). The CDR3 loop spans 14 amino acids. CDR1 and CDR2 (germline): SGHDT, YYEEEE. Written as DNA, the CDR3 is TGTGCCAGCAGCTTGAGGGGTACTAATGAAGAACTGTTTTTT. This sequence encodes CASSLRGTNEELFF.

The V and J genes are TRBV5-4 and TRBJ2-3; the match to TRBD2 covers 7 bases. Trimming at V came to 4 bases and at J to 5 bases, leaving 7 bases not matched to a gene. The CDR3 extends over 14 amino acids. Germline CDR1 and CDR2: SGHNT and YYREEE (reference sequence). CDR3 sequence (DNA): TGTGCCAGCAGCCTTGGATTAGCGGGAGATACGCAGTATTTT. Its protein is CASSLGLAGDTQYF.

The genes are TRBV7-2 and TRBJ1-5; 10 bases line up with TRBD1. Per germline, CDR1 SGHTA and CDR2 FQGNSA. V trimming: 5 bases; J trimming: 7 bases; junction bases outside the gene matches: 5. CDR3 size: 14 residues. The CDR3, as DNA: TGTGCCAGCAGCCTAAGACAGGGGGCCCAGCCCCAGCATTTT. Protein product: CASSLRQGAQPQHF.

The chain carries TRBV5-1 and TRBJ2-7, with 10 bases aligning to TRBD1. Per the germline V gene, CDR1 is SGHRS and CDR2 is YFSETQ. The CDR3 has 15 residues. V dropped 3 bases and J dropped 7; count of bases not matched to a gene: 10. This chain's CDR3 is CASSWGGTGVREQYF. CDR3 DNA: TGCGCCAGCAGCTGGGGTGGGACAGGGGTACGGGAGCAGTACTTC.

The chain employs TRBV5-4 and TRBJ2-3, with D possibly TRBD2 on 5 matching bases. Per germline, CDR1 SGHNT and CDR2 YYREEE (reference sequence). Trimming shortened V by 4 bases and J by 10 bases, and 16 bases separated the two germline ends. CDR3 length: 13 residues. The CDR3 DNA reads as TGTGCCAGCAGCGCGGAACCGACTAACCCGCAGTATTTT. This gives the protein CASSAEPTNPQYF. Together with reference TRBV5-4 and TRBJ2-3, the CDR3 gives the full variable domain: ETGVTQSPTHLIKTRGQQVTLRCSSQSGHNTVSWYQQALGQGPQFIFQYYREEENGRGNFPPRFSGLQFPNYSSELNVNALELDDSALYLCASSAEPTNPQYFGPGTRLTVL.

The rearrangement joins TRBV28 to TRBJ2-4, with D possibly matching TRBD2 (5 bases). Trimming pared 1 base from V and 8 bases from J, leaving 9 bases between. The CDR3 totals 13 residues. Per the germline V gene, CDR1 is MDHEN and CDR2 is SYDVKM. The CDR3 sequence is CASSLLSGDIQYF. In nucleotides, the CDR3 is TGTGCCAGCAGTTTATTATCCGGGGACATTCAGTACTTC.

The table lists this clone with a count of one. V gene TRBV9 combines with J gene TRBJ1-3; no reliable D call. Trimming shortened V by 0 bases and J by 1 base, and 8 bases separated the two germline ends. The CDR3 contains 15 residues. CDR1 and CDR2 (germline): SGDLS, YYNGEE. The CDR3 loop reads CASSVAAQSGNTIYF. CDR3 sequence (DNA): TGTGCCAGCAGCGTAGCTGCACAGTCTGGAAACACCATATATTTT.

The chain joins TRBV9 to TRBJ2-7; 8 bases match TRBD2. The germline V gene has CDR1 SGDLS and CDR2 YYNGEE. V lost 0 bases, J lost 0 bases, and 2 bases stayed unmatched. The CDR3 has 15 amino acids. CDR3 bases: TGTGCCAGCAGCGTAGGCGGGAGGTTCTCCTACGAGCAGTACTTC. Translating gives CASSVGGRFSYEQYF.

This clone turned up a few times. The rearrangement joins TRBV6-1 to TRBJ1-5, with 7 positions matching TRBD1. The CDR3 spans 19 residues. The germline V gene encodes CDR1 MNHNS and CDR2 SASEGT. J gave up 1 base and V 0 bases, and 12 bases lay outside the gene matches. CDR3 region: CASSEAVGGASYSNQPQHF. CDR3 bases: TGTGCCAGCAGTGAAGCGGTAGGGGGCGCGTCTTACAGCAATCAGCCCCAGCATTTT.

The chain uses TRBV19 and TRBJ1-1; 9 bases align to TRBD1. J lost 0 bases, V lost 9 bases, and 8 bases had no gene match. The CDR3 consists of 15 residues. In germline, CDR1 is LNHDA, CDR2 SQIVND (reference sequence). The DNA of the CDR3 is TGTGCCAGCGGACAGGGGATCTTCATGAACACTGAAGCTTTCTTT. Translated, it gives CASGQGIFMNTEAFF.

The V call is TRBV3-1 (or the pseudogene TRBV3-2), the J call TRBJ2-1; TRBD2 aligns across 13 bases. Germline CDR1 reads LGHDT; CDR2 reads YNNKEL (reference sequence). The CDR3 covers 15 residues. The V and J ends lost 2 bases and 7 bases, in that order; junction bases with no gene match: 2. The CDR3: CASSQTSGGANEQFF. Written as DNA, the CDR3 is TGTGCCAGCAGCCAAACTAGCGGGGGGGCAAATGAGCAGTTCTTC.

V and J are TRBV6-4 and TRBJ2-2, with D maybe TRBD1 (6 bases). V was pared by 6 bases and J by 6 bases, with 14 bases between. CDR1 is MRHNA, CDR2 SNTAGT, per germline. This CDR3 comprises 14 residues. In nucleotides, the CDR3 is TGTGCCAGCAGACGGGACATAGGATCCGGGGAGCTGTTTTTT. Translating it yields CASRRDIGSGELFF.

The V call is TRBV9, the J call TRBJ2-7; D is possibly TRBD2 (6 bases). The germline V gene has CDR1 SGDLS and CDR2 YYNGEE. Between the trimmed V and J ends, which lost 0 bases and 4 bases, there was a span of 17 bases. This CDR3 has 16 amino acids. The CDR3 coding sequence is TGTGCCAGCAGCGTAGCAGGCGGGGCGGCGACTTACGAGCAGTACTTC. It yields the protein CASSVAGGAATYEQYF.

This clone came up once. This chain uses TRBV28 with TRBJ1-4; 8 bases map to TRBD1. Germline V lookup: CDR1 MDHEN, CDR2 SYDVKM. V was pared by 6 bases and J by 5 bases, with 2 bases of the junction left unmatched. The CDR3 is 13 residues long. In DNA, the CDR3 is TGTGCCAGCAGGGACAGGGTAAATGAAAAACTGTTTTTT. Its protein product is CASRDRVNEKLFF.

The CDR3 DNA follows: TGTGCCAGTAAGGCTTTGGCGACAGGGGGTAATCAGCCCCAGCATTTT. Residues: CASKALATGGNQPQHF. This chain uses TRBV19 with TRBJ1-5, with 9 bases that match TRBD1. Germline lookup yields CDR1 LNHDA and CDR2 SQIVND (reference sequence). With 7 bases clipped from V and 4 bases from J, the junction kept 11 bases outside the gene matches. The CDR3 runs 16 residues. The entire variable domain, with the rest obtained from reference TRBV19 and TRBJ1-5, is as follows: DGGITQSPKYLFRKEGQNVTLSCEQNLNHDAMYWYRQDPGQGLRLIYYSQIVNDFQKGDIAEGYSVSREKKESFPLTVTSAQKNPTAFYLCASKALATGGNQPQHFGDGTRLSIL.